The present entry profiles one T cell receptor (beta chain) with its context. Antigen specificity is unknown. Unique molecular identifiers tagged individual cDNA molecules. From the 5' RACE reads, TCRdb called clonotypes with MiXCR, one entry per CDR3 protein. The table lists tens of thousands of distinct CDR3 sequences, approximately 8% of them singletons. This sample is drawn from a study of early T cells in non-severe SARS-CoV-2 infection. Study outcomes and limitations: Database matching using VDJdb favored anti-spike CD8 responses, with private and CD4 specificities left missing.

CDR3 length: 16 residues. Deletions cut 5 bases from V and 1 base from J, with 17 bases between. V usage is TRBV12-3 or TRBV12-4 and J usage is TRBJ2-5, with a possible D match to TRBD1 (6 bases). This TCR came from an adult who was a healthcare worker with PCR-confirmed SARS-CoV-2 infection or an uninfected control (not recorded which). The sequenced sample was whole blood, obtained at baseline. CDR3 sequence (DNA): TGTGCCAGCAGTCCTTACGCCTCGACAGGCCAAGAGACCCAGTACTTC. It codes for CASSPYASTGQETQYF.